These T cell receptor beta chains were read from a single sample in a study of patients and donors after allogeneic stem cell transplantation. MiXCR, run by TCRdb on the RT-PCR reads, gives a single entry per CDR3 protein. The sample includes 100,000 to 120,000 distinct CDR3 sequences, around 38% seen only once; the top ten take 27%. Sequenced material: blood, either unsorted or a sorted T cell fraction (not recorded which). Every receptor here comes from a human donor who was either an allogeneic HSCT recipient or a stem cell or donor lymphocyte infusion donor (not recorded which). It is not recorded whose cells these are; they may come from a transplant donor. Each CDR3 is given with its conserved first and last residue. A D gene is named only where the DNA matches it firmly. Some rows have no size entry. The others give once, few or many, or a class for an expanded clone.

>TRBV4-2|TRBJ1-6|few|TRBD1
CASSQPQGVTYNSPLHF
TGTGCCAGCAGCCAACCACAGGGGGTTACGTATAATTCACCCCTCCACTTT
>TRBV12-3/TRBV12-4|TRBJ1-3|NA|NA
CASRAPGSPSGNTIYF
TGTGCCAGCAGAGCTCCGGGGTCCCCCTCTGGAAACACCATATATTTT
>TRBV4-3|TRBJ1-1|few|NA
CASSQRQRRTEAFF
TGCGCCAGCAGCCAGCGACAGAGACGAACTGAAGCTTTCTTT
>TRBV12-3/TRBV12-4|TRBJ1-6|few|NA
CASSLAGQHNSPLHF
TGTGCCAGCAGTTTGGCGGGACAACATAATTCACCCCTCCACTTT
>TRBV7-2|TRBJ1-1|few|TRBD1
CASSSRQGFTEAFF
TGTGCCAGCAGCTCCAGACAGGGTTTCACTGAAGCTTTCTTT
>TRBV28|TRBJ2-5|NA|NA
CASSFIRLSPETQYF
TGTGCCAGCAGTTTTATTCGACTATCCCCCGAGACCCAGTACTTC
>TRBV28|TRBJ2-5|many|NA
CASSLVGRAQYF
TGTGCCAGCAGTTTAGTCGGCAGAGCCCAGTACTTC
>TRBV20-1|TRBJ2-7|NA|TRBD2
CSVLAGGRYEQYF
TGCAGTGTCCTAGCGGGAGGCAGATACGAGCAGTACTTC
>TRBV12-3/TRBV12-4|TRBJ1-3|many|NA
CASSFGTGKVGTIYF
TGTGCCAGCAGTTTCGGGACCGGGAAGGTGGGCACCATATATTTT
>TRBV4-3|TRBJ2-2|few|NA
CASSQDSLWEYTGELFF
TGCGCCAGCAGCCAAGATTCCTTATGGGAATACACCGGGGAGCTGTTTTTT
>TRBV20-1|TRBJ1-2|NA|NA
CSAMLKIPGGYGYTF
TGCAGTGCGATGCTTAAAATACCCGGGGGCTATGGCTACACCTTC
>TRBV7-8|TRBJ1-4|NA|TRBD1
CASSLKPTGAEKLFF
TGTGCCAGCAGCTTAAAGCCGACAGGGGCTGAAAAACTGTTTTTT
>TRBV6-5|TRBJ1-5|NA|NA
CASSSDGRSNQPQHF
TGTGCCAGCAGCTCAGACGGACGTAGCAATCAGCCCCAGCATTTT
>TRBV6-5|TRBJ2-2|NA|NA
CASSYSIGGNTGELFF
TGTGCCAGCAGTTACTCAATCGGGGGGAACACCGGGGAGCTGTTTTTT
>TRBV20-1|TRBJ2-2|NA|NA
CSASPNTNTGELFF
TGCAGTGCTAGCCCCAATACGAACACCGGGGAGCTGTTTTTT
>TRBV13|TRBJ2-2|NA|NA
CASSFNTGELFF
TGTGCCAGCAGCTTTAACACCGGGGAGCTGTTTTTT
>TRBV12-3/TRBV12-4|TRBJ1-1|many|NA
CASNQGMNTEAFF
TGTGCCAGCAACCAAGGAATGAACACTGAAGCTTTCTTT
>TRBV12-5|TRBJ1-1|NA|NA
CASGLPGNTEAFF
TGTGCTAGTGGTTTGCCGGGGAACACTGAAGCTTTCTTT
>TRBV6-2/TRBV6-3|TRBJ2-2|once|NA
CASSFVGRTDGELFF
TGTGCCAGCAGTTTTGTTGGGAGAACGGACGGGGAGCTGTTTTTT
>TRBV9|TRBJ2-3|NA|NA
CASSAQGATQYF
TGTGCCAGCAGCGCACAGGGCGCTACGCAGTATTTT
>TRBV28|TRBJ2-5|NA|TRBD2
CASRPSGLAGETQYF
TGTGCCAGCAGACCGTCGGGACTAGCGGGAGAGACCCAGTACTTC
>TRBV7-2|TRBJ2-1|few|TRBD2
CASSLGLAGGNEQFF
TGCGCCAGCAGCTTGGGACTAGCGGGCGGAAATGAGCAGTTCTTC
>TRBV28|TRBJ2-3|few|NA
CATGPRTDTQYF
TGTGCCACGGGACCACGCACAGATACGCAGTATTTT
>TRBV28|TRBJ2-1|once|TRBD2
CASSFLAGGGDNEQFF
TGTGCCAGCAGTTTCCTAGCGGGAGGGGGTGACAATGAGCAGTTCTTC
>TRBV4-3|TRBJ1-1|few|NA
CASSQDHETKAFF
TGCGCCAGCAGCCAAGATCATGAGACAAAAGCTTTCTTT
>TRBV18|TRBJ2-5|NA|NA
CASSPLYQETQYF
TGTGCCAGCTCACCACTATACCAAGAGACCCAGTACTTC
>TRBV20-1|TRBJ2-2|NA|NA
CSGGKAGTGELFF
TGCAGTGGCGGGAAGGCGGGCACCGGGGAGCTGTTTTTT
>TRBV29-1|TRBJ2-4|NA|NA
CSVNLAKNIQYF
TGCAGCGTTAATTTAGCCAAAAACATTCAGTACTTC
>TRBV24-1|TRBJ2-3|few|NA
CATRGSPSTDTQYF
TGTGCCACCCGTGGCAGTCCTAGCACAGATACGCAGTATTTT
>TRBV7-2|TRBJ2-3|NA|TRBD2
CASSFLRLAGTDTQYF
TGTGCCAGCAGCTTCCTCCGGCTAGCGGGCACAGATACGCAGTATTTT
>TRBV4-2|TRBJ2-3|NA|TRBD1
CASSRDRGRPDTQYF
TGTGCCAGCAGCAGGGACAGGGGGCGCCCAGATACGCAGTATTTT
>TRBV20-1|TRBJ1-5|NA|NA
CSARDSGGHQPQHF
TGCAGTGCTAGAGATAGCGGGGGGCATCAGCCCCAGCATTTT
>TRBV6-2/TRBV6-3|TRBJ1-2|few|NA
CASSELAGLHYGYTF
TGTGCCAGCAGTGAACTTGCCGGGCTCCACTATGGCTACACCTTC
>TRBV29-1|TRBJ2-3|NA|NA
CSVSGTDTQYF
TGCAGCGTAAGCGGCACCGATACGCAGTATTTT
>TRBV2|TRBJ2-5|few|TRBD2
CASSDGGRMGETQYF
TGTGCCAGCAGTGACGGCGGGAGGATGGGTGAGACCCAGTACTTC
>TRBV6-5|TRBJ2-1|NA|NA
CASSYVPSGLVGNEQFF
TGTGCCAGCAGTTATGTACCCTCGGGGTTGGTGGGCAATGAGCAGTTCTTC
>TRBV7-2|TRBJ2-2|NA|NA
CASSLTTFHTGELFF
TGTGCCAGCAGCCTTACCACGTTCCACACCGGGGAGCTGTTTTTT
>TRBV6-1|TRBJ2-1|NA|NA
CASENGNNEQFF
TGTGCCAGCGAGAACGGCAACAATGAGCAGTTCTTC
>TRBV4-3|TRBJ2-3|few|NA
CASSQEESDTQYF
TGCGCCAGCAGCCAAGAAGAGTCAGATACGCAGTATTTT
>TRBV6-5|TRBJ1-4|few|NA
CASSRAQWGKLFF
TGTGCCAGCAGTCGTGCCCAATGGGGAAAACTGTTTTTT
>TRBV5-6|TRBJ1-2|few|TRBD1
CASSWTGGRSGGYTF
TGTGCCAGCAGCTGGACAGGGGGCAGAAGTGGTGGCTACACCTTC